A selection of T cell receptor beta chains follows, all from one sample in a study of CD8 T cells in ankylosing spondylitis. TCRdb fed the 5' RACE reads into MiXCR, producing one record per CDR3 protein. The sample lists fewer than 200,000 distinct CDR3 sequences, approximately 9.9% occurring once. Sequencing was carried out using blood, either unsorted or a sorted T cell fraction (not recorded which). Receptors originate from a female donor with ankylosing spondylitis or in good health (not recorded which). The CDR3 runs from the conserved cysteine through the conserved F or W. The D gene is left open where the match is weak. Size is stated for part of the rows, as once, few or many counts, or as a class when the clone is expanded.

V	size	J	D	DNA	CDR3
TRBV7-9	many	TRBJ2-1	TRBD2	TGTGCCAGCAGCTCATATAGCGGGAGCTCCTACAATGAGCAGTTCTTC	CASSSYSGSSYNEQFF
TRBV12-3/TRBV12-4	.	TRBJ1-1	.	TGTGCCAGCAGCCTCAGCCCCGTCGGGGCTTTCTTT	CASSLSPVGAFF
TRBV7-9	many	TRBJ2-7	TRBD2	TGTGCCAGCAGCTTAGCGAGGGGAGGGTCCTACGAGCAGTACTTC	CASSLARGGSYEQYF
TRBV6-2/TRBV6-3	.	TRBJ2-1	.	TGTGCCAGCAGTGATCCCCGGCGGAGCTCCTACAATGAGCAGTTCTTC	CASSDPRRSSYNEQFF
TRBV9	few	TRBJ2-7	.	TGTGCCAGCAGCTTGTCATCAGGGGCGAACTACGAGCAGTACTTC	CASSLSSGANYEQYF
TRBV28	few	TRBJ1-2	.	TGTGCCAGCAGTTTTACGGGACGGCTAAACTATGGCTACACCTTC	CASSFTGRLNYGYTF
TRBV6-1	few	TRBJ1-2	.	TGTGCCAGCAGTGAAGGGCAGGGGTTCTCTAACTATGGCTACACCTTC	CASSEGQGFSNYGYTF
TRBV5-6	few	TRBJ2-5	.	TGTGCCAGCAGCTTGTTTGCGGGGCTGGGTCTGGAGACCCAGTACTTC	CASSLFAGLGLETQYF
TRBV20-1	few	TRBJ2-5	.	TGCAGTGCTAGAGAGTATGGGGAGACCCAGTACTTC	CSAREYGETQYF
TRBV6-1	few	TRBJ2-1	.	TGTGCCAGCAGTGACCTCAGGGTCACCTACAATGAGCAGTTCTTC	CASSDLRVTYNEQFF
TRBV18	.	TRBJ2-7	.	TGTGCCAGCTCACCAATGGGGGTCGAGCAGTACTTC	CASSPMGVEQYF
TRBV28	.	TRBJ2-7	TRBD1	TGTGCCAGCAGGACAGGGGAGGATGTTTGGCAGTACTTC	CASRTGEDVWQYF
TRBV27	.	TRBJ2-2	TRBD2	TGTGCCAGCAGTCTAGCGGGAGCAGGGGGGGAGCTGTTTTTT	CASSLAGAGGELFF
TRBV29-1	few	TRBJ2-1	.	TGCAGCGTTGAAGGGCGTCTACCACCCAATGAGCAGTTCTTC	CSVEGRLPPNEQFF
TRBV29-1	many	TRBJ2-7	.	TGCAGCGTTGAAGAAGTAGGGGTCTACGAGCAGTACTTC	CSVEEVGVYEQYF
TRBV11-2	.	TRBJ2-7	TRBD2	TGTGCCAGCAGCTATTCTAGCGGGAGCTACGAGCAGTACTTC	CASSYSSGSYEQYF
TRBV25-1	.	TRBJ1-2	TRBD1	TGTGCCAGCAGTGATTCGGGACAGGGAGCGGATAACTATGGCTACACCTTC	CASSDSGQGADNYGYTF
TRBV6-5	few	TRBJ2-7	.	TGTGCCAGCAGTTACTCGAGGCAGGGGTTGATCGAGCAGTACTTC	CASSYSRQGLIEQYF
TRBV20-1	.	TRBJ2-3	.	TGCAGTGCTAGAGATATAAGCGTAACAGATACGCAGTATTTT	CSARDISVTDTQYF
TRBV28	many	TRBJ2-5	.	TGTGCCAGCAGCCTCTCGGGACGGCAAGAGACCCAGTACTTC	CASSLSGRQETQYF
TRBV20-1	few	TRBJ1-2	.	TGCAGTGCTAGGTCGGCTGGCTACACCTTC	CSARSAGYTF
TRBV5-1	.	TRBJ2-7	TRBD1	TGCGCCAGCGGAAGCCCGGGACAGGGAACCTACGAGCAGTACTTC	CASGSPGQGTYEQYF
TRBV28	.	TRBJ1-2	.	TGTGCCAGCAGTTTTTCTGGCTACTATGGCTACACCTTC	CASSFSGYYGYTF
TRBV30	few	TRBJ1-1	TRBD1	TGTGCCTGCACCGAAGGAGGGACAGGGGGCGAAGCTTTCTTT	CACTEGGTGGEAFF
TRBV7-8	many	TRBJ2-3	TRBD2	TGTGCCAGCAGCCATACAGCCTATTTACTAGCGGGATCCGCAGATACGCAGTATTTT	CASSHTAYLLAGSADTQYF
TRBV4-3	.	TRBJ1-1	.	TGCGCCAGCAGCCAAGATCGGCACACAAGGAACACTGAAGCTTTCTTT	CASSQDRHTRNTEAFF
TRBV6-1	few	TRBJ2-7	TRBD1	TGTGCCACCAAGATCGGGACAGGGTCGGCCGAGCAGTACTTC	CATKIGTGSAEQYF
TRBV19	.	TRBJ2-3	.	TGTGCCAGTAGTACCCCGGGACTCCACACAGATACGCAGTATTTT	CASSTPGLHTDTQYF
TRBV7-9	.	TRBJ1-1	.	TGTGCCAGCAGCTTAGCCGAGCCTATAGAAGCTTTCTTT	CASSLAEPIEAFF
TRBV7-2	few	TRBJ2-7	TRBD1	TGTGCCAGCAGCTGGGGACAGGGGCTCGCAGAGCAGTACTTC	CASSWGQGLAEQYF
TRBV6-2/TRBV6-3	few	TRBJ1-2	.	TGTGCCAGCAGTCCCCTCACGGCAGGCGATGTGGCGGGCTACACCTTC	CASSPLTAGDVAGYTF
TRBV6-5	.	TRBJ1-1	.	TGTGCCAGCAGTTACGGGGGGGGATTGACTGAAGCTTTCTTT	CASSYGGGLTEAFF
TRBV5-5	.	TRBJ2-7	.	TGTGCCAGCAGCTTGGAGGGCCAAATACAGCAGTACTTC	CASSLEGQIQQYF
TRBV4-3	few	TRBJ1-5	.	TGCGCCAGCAGCTCGACACAGAATCAGCCCCAGCATTTT	CASSSTQNQPQHF
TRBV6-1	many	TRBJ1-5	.	TGTGCCAGCAGCCTCTCCGGTGGGCAGCCCCAGCATTTT	CASSLSGGQPQHF
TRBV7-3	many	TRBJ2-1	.	TGTGCCAGCAGCTTATTTGGCGGCGCCAGCTCCTACAATGAGCAGTTCTTC	CASSLFGGASSYNEQFF
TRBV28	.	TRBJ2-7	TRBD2	TGTGCCAACAGTTTCCTAGCGGGAGGCCCCTACGAGCAGTACTTC	CANSFLAGGPYEQYF
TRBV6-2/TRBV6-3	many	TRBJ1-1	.	TGTGCTCGGGGGACACAAGCTTTCTTT	CARGTQAFF
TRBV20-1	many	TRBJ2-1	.	TGCAGTGCTAGAGGGCGCAACTACAATGAGCAGTTCTTC	CSARGRNYNEQFF
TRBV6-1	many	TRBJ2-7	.	TGTGCCAGCAGTCCAGGCCCCGGGACACTTTACGAGCAGTACTTC	CASSPGPGTLYEQYF
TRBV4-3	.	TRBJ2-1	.	TGCGCCAGCAGCCAATCGTTAGCTGCCTACAATGAGCAGTTCTTC	CASSQSLAAYNEQFF
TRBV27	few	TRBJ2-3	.	TGTGCCAGCAGTTTTGCTAGCGACACAGATACGCAGTATTTT	CASSFASDTDTQYF
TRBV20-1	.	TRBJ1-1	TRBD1	TGCAGTGCTAGGGTTGGGACAGAGTGGGACACTGAAGCTTTCTTT	CSARVGTEWDTEAFF
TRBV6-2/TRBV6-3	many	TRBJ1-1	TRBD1	TGTGCCAGCAGTTTTCCTACAGGGGAAGTAACGAACACTGAAGCTTTCTTT	CASSFPTGEVTNTEAFF
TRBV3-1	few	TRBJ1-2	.	TGTGCCAGCACCCAAGAAGGGAGATATGGCTACACCTTC	CASTQEGRYGYTF
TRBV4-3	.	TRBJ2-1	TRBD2	TGCGCCAGCAGCCAAGACCGAGCGGGAGGTGGTTACAATGAGCAGTTCTTC	CASSQDRAGGGYNEQFF
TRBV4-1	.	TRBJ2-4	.	TGCGCCAGCAGCCAAACCGTCGGAGGCATTCAGTACTTC	CASSQTVGGIQYF
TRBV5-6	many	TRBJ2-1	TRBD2	TGTGCCAGCAGCGCGGGGACTAGCGGGAGATACAATGAGCAGTTCTTC	CASSAGTSGRYNEQFF
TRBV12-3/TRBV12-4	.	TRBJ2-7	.	TGTGCCAGCAGTTCTCAAGCCTACGAGCAGTACTTC	CASSSQAYEQYF
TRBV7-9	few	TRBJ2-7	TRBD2	TGTGCCAGCAGGGCGGGAGAGCTTTACGAGCAGTACTTC	CASRAGELYEQYF